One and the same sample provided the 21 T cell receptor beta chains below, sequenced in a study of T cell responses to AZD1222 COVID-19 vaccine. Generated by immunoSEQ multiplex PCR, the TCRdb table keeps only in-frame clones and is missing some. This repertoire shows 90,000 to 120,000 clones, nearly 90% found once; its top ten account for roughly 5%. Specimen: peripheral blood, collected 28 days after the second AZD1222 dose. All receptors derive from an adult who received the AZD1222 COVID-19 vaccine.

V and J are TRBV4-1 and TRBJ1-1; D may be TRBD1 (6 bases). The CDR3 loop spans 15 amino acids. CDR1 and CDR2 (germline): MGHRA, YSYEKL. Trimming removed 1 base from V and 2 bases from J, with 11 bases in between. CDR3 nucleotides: TGCGCCAGCAGCCAAGTCTGGGGGGCCAACACTGAAGCTTTCTTT. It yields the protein CASSQVWGANTEAFF.

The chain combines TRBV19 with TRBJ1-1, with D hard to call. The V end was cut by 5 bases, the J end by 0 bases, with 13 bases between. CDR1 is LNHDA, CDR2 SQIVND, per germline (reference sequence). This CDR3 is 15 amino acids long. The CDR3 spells CASSPRRGLNTEAFF. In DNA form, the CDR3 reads TGTGCCAGTAGTCCTCGCCGGGGTCTGAACACTGAAGCTTTCTTT.

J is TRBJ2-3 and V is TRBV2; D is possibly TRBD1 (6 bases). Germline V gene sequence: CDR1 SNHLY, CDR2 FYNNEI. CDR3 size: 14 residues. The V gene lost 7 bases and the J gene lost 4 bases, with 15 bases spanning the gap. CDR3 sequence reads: CASTLVAGADTQYF. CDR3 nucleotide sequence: TGTGCCAGCACCCTGGTGGCAGGGGCAGATACGCAGTATTTT.

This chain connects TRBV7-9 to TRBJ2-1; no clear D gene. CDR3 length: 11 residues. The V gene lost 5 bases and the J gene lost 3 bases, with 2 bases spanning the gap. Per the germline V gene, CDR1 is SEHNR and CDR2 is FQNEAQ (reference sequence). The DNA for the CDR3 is TGTGCCAGCAGCCGCTACAATGAGCAGTTCTTC. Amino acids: CASSRYNEQFF.

Written as DNA, the CDR3 is TGTGCCAGCAAAGGCCAGGAGGAGTACGGTCAGCCCCAGCATTTT. This sequence encodes CASKGQEEYGQPQHF. The chain uses TRBV2 and TRBJ1-5, with no clear D. The CDR3 length is 15 residues. Germline V gene data show CDR1 as SNHLY and CDR2 as FYNNEI. V lost 7 bases, J lost 6 bases, and 19 bases lay in between.

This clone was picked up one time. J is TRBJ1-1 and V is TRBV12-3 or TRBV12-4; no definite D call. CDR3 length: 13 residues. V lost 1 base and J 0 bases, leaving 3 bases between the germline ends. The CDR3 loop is CASSLGLNTEAFF. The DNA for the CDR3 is TGTGCCAGCAGTTTAGGGCTGAACACTGAAGCTTTCTTT.

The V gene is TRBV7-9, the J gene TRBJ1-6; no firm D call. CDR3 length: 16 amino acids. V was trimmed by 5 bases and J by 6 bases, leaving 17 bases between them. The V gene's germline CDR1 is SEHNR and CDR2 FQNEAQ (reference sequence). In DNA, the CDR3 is TGTGCCAGCAGCCCACTCGCCGGGAACCTTAATTCACCCCTCCACTTT. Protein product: CASSPLAGNLNSPLHF.

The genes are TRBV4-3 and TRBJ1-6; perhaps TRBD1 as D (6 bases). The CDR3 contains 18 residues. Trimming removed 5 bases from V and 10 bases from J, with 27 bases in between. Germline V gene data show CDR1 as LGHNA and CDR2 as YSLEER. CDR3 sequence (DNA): TGCGCCAGCAGCGAACAACCCGGGACAAGGAGGAACCACTCACCCCTCCACTTT. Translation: CASSEQPGTRRNHSPLHF.

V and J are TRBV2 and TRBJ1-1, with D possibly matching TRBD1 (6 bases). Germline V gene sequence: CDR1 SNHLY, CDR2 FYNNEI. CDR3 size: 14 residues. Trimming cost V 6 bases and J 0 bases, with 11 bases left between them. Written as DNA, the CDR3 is TGTGCCAGCAGGACAGGCTTATTGAACACTGAAGCTTTCTTT. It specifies CASRTGLLNTEAFF.

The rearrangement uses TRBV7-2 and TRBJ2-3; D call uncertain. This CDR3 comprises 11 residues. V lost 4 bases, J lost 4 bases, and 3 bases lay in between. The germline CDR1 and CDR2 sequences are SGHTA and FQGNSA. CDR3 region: CASSSSDTQYF. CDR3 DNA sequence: TGTGCCAGCAGCTCGTCAGATACGCAGTATTTT.

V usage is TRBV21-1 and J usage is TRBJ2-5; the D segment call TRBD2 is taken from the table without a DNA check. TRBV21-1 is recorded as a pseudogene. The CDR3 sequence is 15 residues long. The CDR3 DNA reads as TGTGCCAGCAAAATGAGGCACCCCTCCCAAGAGACCCAGTACTTC. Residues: CASKMRHPSQETQYF.

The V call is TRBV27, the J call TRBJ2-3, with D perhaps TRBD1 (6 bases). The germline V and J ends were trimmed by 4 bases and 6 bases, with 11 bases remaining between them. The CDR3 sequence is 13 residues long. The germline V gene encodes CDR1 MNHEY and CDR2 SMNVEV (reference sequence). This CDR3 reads CASSYPGGDTQYF. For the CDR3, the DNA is TGTGCCAGCAGTTATCCTGGGGGCGATACGCAGTATTTT.

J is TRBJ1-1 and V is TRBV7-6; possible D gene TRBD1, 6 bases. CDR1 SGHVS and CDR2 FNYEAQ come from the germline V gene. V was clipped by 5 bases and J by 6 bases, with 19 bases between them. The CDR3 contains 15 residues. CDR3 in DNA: TGTGCCAGCAGCCCAGCCGGCGGGAGGGGGGCTGAAGCTTTCTTT. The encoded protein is CASSPAGGRGAEAFF.

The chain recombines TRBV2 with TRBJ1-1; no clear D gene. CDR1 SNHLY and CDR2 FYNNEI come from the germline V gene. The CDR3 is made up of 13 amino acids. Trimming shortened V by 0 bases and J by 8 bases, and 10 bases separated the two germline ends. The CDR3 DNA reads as TGTGCCAGCAGTGAAGCGTTGGTGAAAGAAGCTTTCTTT. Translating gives CASSEALVKEAFF.

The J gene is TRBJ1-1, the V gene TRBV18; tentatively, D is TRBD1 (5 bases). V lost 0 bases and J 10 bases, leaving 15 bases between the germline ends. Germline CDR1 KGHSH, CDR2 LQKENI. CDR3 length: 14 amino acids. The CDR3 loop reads CASSPPGRGSGAFF. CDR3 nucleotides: TGTGCCAGCTCACCACCGGGAAGGGGATCCGGAGCTTTCTTT.

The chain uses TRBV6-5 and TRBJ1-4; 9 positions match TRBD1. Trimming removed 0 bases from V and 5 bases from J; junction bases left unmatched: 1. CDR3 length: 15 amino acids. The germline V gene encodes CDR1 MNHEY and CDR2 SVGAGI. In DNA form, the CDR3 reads TGTGCCAGCAGTTACTCCGGGACAGGGAATGAAAAACTGTTTTTT. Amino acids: CASSYSGTGNEKLFF.

The CDR3: CASSANAGEGYGYTF. The CDR3 nucleotides are TGTGCCAGCAGTGCCAACGCAGGGGAAGGATATGGCTACACCTTC. The rearrangement links TRBV6-4 to TRBJ1-2; D is possibly TRBD1 (6 bases). V lost 4 bases to trimming and J lost 5 bases, with 17 bases between them. This CDR3 is built from 15 residues. Germline V gene sequence: CDR1 MRHNA, CDR2 SNTAGT.

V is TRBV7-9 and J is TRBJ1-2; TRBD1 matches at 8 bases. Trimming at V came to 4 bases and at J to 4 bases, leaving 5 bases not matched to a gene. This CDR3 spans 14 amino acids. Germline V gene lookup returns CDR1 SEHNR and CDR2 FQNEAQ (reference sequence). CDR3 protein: CASSYRQGTYGYTF. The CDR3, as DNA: TGTGCCAGCAGCTACCGACAGGGGACCTATGGCTACACCTTC.

As DNA, the CDR3 is TGTGCCAGCAGCCAAGATTGGGGGACTAGCGGGGAGACCCAGTACTTC. Protein sequence: CASSQDWGTSGETQYF. The rearrangement uses TRBV4-2 and TRBJ2-5; 12 bases fit TRBD2. The germline V gene encodes CDR1 LGHNA and CDR2 YNFKEQ. This CDR3 is 16 amino acids long. The trim removed 0 bases at V and 5 bases at J, leaving 4 bases unmatched.

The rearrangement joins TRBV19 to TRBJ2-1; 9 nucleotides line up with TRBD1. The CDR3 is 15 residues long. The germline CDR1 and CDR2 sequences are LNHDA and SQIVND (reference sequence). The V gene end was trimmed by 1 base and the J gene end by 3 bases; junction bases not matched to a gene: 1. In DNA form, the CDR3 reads TGTGCCAGTAGTATAGGGGACAGGGACTACAATGAGCAGTTCTTC. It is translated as CASSIGDRDYNEQFF.

CDR3 sequence (DNA): TGTGCCAGCAGCTTGCGGGACCGCAACAACTATGGCTACACCTTC. Translating gives CASSLRDRNNYGYTF. The chain joins TRBV7-9 to TRBJ1-2; tentative D call: TRBD1 (5 bases). Deletions cut 3 bases from V and 2 bases from J, with 13 bases between. Germline V gives CDR1 SEHNR, CDR2 FQNEAQ (reference sequence). The CDR3 consists of 15 residues.